This T cell receptor beta chain originates from a study of blood T cell repertoires in COVID-19. Study context: Acute and convalescent COVID-19 specimens originated in the United States, Italy and Spain.

Authors' data handling: Nucleated cell number was recorded as an estimate derived from reference gene primer amplification. Sequenced by immunoSEQ multiplex PCR; TCRdb stores in-frame clones only, minus some. V, J and clone size were drawn from that table, and D and trimming were deduced from the DNA. This sample has around 260,000 clones, with under 90% found just once. In germline, CDR1 is MGHDK, CDR2 SYGVNS. CDR3 length equals 14 residues. V trimming: 4 bases; J trimming: 7 bases; junction bases outside the gene matches: 4. V is TRBV25-1 and J is TRBJ1-6; 7 nucleotides agree with TRBD1. Sequenced sample: peripheral blood. The sequence was collected from a man aged 60 to 75 with acute or convalescent COVID-19. CDR3 nucleotide sequence: TGTGCCAGCAGTGGAGGGACAGCAAATTCACCCCTCCACTTT. Protein product: CASSGGTANSPLHF.